These T cell receptor beta chains were read from a single sample in a study of blood T cell repertoires in COVID-19. The repertoire was sequenced with immunoSEQ multiplex PCR; TCRdb's copy has only in-frame clones and lacks some. The profile shows 250,000 or so clones, 80% to 90% of them singletons. The sequencing sample was made of PBMCs or T cells enriched from blood (not recorded which). These receptors were collected from a middle-aged woman who had been exposed to COVID-19. CDR3s include the opening cysteine and the closing phenylalanine or tryptophan. A D gene is named only where the DNA matches it firmly. Clone size is given for some rows only: seen once, a few or many times, or a class if the clone is expanded.

>TRBV28|TRBJ1-2|TRBD1|.
CASSETGPHGYTF
TGTGCCAGCAGCGAGACAGGGCCCCATGGCTACACCTTC
>TRBV10-3|TRBJ1-2|TRBD1|.
CAITSDRGQGYTF
TGTGCCATCACCTCGGACAGGGGGCAAGGCTACACCTTC
>TRBV10-3|TRBJ1-5|.|.
CAISDLGRGDQPQHF
TGTGCCATCAGTGATCTGGGCAGGGGCGATCAGCCCCAGCATTTT
>TRBV7-3|TRBJ2-1|.|.
CASSSTGTNEQFF
TGTGCCAGCAGCAGTACAGGGACAAATGAGCAGTTCTTC
>TRBV9|TRBJ2-4|.|.
CASTGDQYF
TGTGCCAGCACAGGGGACCAGTACTTC
>TRBV6-5|TRBJ1-2|.|.
CASTARQGDHGYTF
TGTGCCAGCACCGCTCGGCAGGGCGATCATGGCTACACCTTC
>TRBV4-3|TRBJ2-1|TRBD2|.
CASSPKGTSGSLLANEQFF
TGCGCCAGCAGCCCGAAAGGGACTAGCGGGAGTCTTTTGGCCAATGAGCAGTTCTTC
>TRBV4-3|TRBJ2-2|TRBD2|.
CASSRLLAGGNTGELFF
TGCGCCAGCAGCCGCCTGCTAGCGGGGGGCAACACCGGGGAGCTGTTTTTT
>TRBV7-9|TRBJ2-1|TRBD2|.
CASSSSGTSGMGQDNEQFF
TGTGCCAGCAGCTCCTCCGGGACTAGCGGGATGGGGCAAGACAATGAGCAGTTCTTC
>TRBV3-1/TRBV3-2|TRBJ2-5|TRBD2|.
CASSPAFSGRGETQYF
TGTGCCAGCAGCCCCGCGTTTAGCGGGAGGGGAGAGACCCAGTACTTC
>TRBV6-1|TRBJ1-2|.|.
CASSEPRVIGLENYGYTF
TGTGCCAGCAGTGAACCCAGGGTAATTGGCCTAGAAAACTATGGCTACACCTTC
>TRBV19|TRBJ2-1|.|.
CASSIRFGTVGYEQFF
TGTGCCAGTAGTATTAGGTTCGGCACAGTGGGCTATGAGCAGTTCTTC
>TRBV5-4|TRBJ2-7|TRBD2|.
CASSLTSGETQYF
TGTGCCAGCAGCTTGACTAGCGGGGAAACGCAGTACTTC
>TRBV19|TRBJ1-3|TRBD1|many
CASRPGTASSGNTIYF
TGTGCCAGTAGACCCGGGACAGCAAGCTCTGGAAACACCATATATTTT
>TRBV5-6|TRBJ1-5|TRBD1|.
CASSQTGVLSNQPQHF
TGTGCCAGCAGCCAAACAGGGGTCTTGAGCAATCAGCCCCAGCATTTT
>TRBV27|TRBJ2-2|.|.
CASSLFPGGGGWSRITGELFF
TGTGCCAGCAGTTTATTCCCCGGGGGTGGCGGGTGGTCTCGGATCACCGGGGAGCTGTTTTTT
>TRBV24-1|TRBJ2-3|.|.
CATRPASGDTQYF
TGTGCCACCAGGCCCGCCAGTGGAGATACGCAGTATTTT
>TRBV14|TRBJ2-1|TRBD2|.
CASSRTGTNEQFF
TGTGCCAGCAGCCGAACCGGGACTAACGAGCAGTTCTTC
>TRBV4-1|TRBJ2-3|.|.
CASSQRRADTQYF
TGCGCCAGCAGCCAAAGGCGGGCCGATACGCAGTATTTT
>TRBV3-1/TRBV3-2|TRBJ1-2|TRBD1|.
CASSRRTGNYGYTF
TGTGCCAGCAGCCGACGGACAGGGAACTATGGCTACACCTTC
>TRBV9|TRBJ2-1|.|once
CASSVFVRDEQFF
TGTGCCAGCAGCGTATTCGTTCGGGATGAGCAGTTCTTC
>TRBV2|TRBJ2-5|TRBD1|.
CASRAQGLQQETQYF
TGTGCCAGCAGGGCACAGGGGTTACAGCAAGAGACCCAGTACTTC